The rows below give T cell receptor beta chains drawn from one sample of a study of early T cells in non-severe SARS-CoV-2 infection. TCRdb reprocessed the 5' RACE reads with MiXCR, giving one entry per CDR3 protein. Here the sample spans tens of thousands of distinct CDR3 sequences, roughly 12% being singletons. Input material: whole blood. The receptors shown here come from an adult who was a healthcare worker with PCR-confirmed SARS-CoV-2 infection or an uninfected control (not recorded which). CDR3s include the opening cysteine and the closing phenylalanine or tryptophan. The order of the fields is D gene, V gene, clone size, J gene, CDR3 DNA, CDR3 protein. The D gene is left open where the match is weak. Not every row has a clone size; where given, it reads once, few, many or a size class.

.,TRBV6-1,many,TRBJ2-2,TGTGCCAGCAGCCCGACAGGGAACACCGGGGAGCTGTTTTTT,CASSPTGNTGELFF
.,TRBV29-1,many,TRBJ2-3,TGCAGCGTGGGGGATACGCAGTATTTT,CSVGDTQYF
TRBD1,TRBV29-1,.,TRBJ2-1,TGCAGCGTTGAAGGAGGGACAGCTACATACAATGAGCAGTTCTTC,CSVEGGTATYNEQFF
.,TRBV10-3,.,TRBJ2-2,TGTGCCATCAGGCCGGCCGGGAACACCGGGGAGCTGTTTTTT,CAIRPAGNTGELFF
TRBD2,TRBV7-3,many,TRBJ2-7,TGTGCCAGCAGCCCCCGCTCCGGGGGGTCCGAGCAGTACTTC,CASSPRSGGSEQYF
TRBD1,TRBV6-5,many,TRBJ2-1,TGTGCCAGCAGTTACTCGGTCGACAGGGGAGGCAATGAGCAGTTCTTC,CASSYSVDRGGNEQFF
.,TRBV20-1,many,TRBJ2-5,TGCAGTGCTAGAGATATCGGAGTAGCGGATGAGACCCAGTACTTC,CSARDIGVADETQYF
.,TRBV10-3,many,TRBJ2-6,TGTGCCATCAGCTCCGCTGGGGCCAACGTCCTGACTTTC,CAISSAGANVLTF
TRBD2,TRBV9,.,TRBJ2-7,TGTGCCAGCAGCGTATTCGGCGGGGGGGCTGGCGAGCAGTACTTC,CASSVFGGGAGEQYF
.,TRBV30,.,TRBJ2-1,TGTGCCTGGAGTGTAACGGGAGCTCGAAATGAGCAGTTCTTC,CAWSVTGARNEQFF
TRBD1,TRBV12-3/TRBV12-4,many,TRBJ1-5,TGTGCCAGCAGCAAACAGGGGCAACAGCCCCAGCATTTT,CASSKQGQQPQHF
.,TRBV29-1,.,TRBJ2-1,TGCAGCGTTGTATTAACGGTCGGGAATGAGCAGTTCTTC,CSVVLTVGNEQFF
.,TRBV18,.,TRBJ2-4,TGTGCCAGCTCACCACCGAAGGGTCTTAGCAACGAAAACATTCAGTACTTC,CASSPPKGLSNENIQYF
.,TRBV7-9,many,TRBJ2-3,TGTGCCAGCAGCCGGGAGTTGAGGACAGATACGCAGTATTTT,CASSRELRTDTQYF
TRBD1,TRBV19,.,TRBJ1-5,TGTGCCTCGGACAGGGTGCAGACCTATAGCAATCAGCCCCAGCATTTT,CASDRVQTYSNQPQHF
TRBD2,TRBV11-2,once,TRBJ2-1,TGTGCCAGCAGCACTTGGACTAGCGGGAGGGCGTCCTACAATGAGCAGTTCTTC,CASSTWTSGRASYNEQFF
TRBD2,TRBV20-1,few,TRBJ2-1,TGCAGTGCTAGAGTCCGACTAGCGACCTACAATGAGCAGTTCTTC,CSARVRLATYNEQFF
.,TRBV19,.,TRBJ2-7,TGTGCCAGTACCGACGGAGCCTACGAGCAGTACTTC,CASTDGAYEQYF
TRBD1,TRBV20-1,many,TRBJ1-5,TGCAGTGCTAGAGAGGGACAGACGAGGAATCAGCCCCAGCATTTT,CSAREGQTRNQPQHF
.,TRBV29-1,.,TRBJ2-2,TGCAGCGTTGAAACAACGAACACCGGGGAGCTGTTTTTT,CSVETTNTGELFF
.,TRBV5-1,.,TRBJ1-1,TGCGCCAGCAGCCCCCGGAGGGCTCAGAGCACTGAAGCTTTCTTT,CASSPRRAQSTEAFF
.,TRBV7-8,many,TRBJ2-3,TGTGCCAGCAGCTTAGCGTTTAGCACAGATACGCAGTATTTT,CASSLAFSTDTQYF
TRBD1,TRBV2,many,TRBJ1-2,TGTGCCATTCTGACAGGGGGCTACCACGGTGGCTACACCTTC,CAILTGGYHGGYTF
.,TRBV5-5,.,TRBJ1-4,TGTGCCAGCAGCTTGGAACAGCCCATCGGTGTAACTAATGAAAAACTGTTTTTT,CASSLEQPIGVTNEKLFF
.,TRBV28,.,TRBJ1-1,TGTGCCAGCAGGGGGGGGAGACCTGAAGCTTTCTTT,CASRGGRPEAFF
TRBD2,TRBV5-1,many,TRBJ2-1,TGCGCCAGCAGGAGGCGGGAGGAGTCCTACAATGAGCAGTTCTTC,CASRRREESYNEQFF
.,TRBV19,few,TRBJ2-7,TGTGCCAGTAGTATTGGGGCCCACGGAGAGCAGTACTTC,CASSIGAHGEQYF
.,TRBV7-6,many,TRBJ2-5,TGTGCCAGCAGCCGCGGACCGATACAAGAGACCCAGTACTTC,CASSRGPIQETQYF
.,TRBV9,few,TRBJ2-1,TGTGCCAGCAGCGTACGGGGTGGAGAGCAGTTCTTC,CASSVRGGEQFF
.,TRBV7-2,.,TRBJ2-3,TGTGCCAGCAGCTTAGCGGGGTTTGTGGGCACAGATACGCAGTATTTT,CASSLAGFVGTDTQYF
.,TRBV9,many,TRBJ2-5,TGTGCCAGCAGCGTAGGTAGTTTAGAGACCCAGTACTTC,CASSVGSLETQYF
.,TRBV10-2,.,TRBJ2-7,TGCGCCAGCCAGGGCACCCCCTACGAGCAGTACTTC,CASQGTPYEQYF
TRBD1,TRBV12-3/TRBV12-4,many,TRBJ2-2,TGTGCCAGCAGCACCCGGGACAGGGGACACCGGGAGCTGTTTTTT,CASSTRDRGHRELFF
TRBD2,TRBV7-8,.,TRBJ2-3,TGTGCCAGCAGCTTAGGGACTAGCGGGAGAACAGATACGCAGTATTTT,CASSLGTSGRTDTQYF
.,TRBV10-1,many,TRBJ2-1,TGCGCCAGCAGTGAGTCCCGGGACCACAATGAGCAGTTCTTC,CASSESRDHNEQFF
.,TRBV7-6,.,TRBJ2-3,TGTGCCAGCAGCTTAGCGGGGGGACAGAGAGCCACAGATACGCAGTATTTT,CASSLAGGQRATDTQYF
.,TRBV11-3,many,TRBJ2-3,TGTGCCAGCAGCTTAGAGTCTGTAGATACGCAGTATTTT,CASSLESVDTQYF
.,TRBV7-6,few,TRBJ1-1,TGTGCCAGCAGCGCTAGGGGTCACACTGAAGCTTTCTTT,CASSARGHTEAFF
.,TRBV9,few,TRBJ2-3,TGTGCCAGCAGCGTAGCCGTCACAGATACGCAGTATTTT,CASSVAVTDTQYF
.,TRBV5-1,many,TRBJ2-2,TGCGCCAGCAGCTTTGTACAGACCAAGACCGGGGAGCTGTTTTTT,CASSFVQTKTGELFF
TRBD2,TRBV7-2,many,TRBJ2-1,TGTGCCAGCAGACGTAGCGGGAGTATATCCTACAATGAGCAGTTCTTC,CASRRSGSISYNEQFF
TRBD2,TRBV12-3/TRBV12-4,.,TRBJ2-3,TGTGCCAGCTCGAGAGCGGGGGGTGGGGCAGATACGCAGTATTTT,CASSRAGGGADTQYF
.,TRBV24-1,few,TRBJ2-1,TGTGCCACCAGTGATTCCGGGAATTTGAATGAGCAGTTCTTC,CATSDSGNLNEQFF
.,TRBV5-1,few,TRBJ2-1,TGCGCCAGCAGCACTCTCAGGGGCAATGAGCAGTTCTTC,CASSTLRGNEQFF
.,TRBV12-3/TRBV12-4,few,TRBJ1-5,TGTGCCAGCAGTTACATGGGTTGGCTCAATCAGCCCCAGCATTTT,CASSYMGWLNQPQHF
.,TRBV9,.,TRBJ2-7,TGTGCCAGCAGCGTCACGGCGGACAGAGACTCCTACGAGCAGTACTTC,CASSVTADRDSYEQYF
.,TRBV2,many,TRBJ2-1,TGTGCCAGCAGTGATGTCCAGGGGCCCAACTTTTACAATGAGCAGTTCTTC,CASSDVQGPNFYNEQFF
.,TRBV7-9,.,TRBJ2-6,TGTGCCAGCAGCACCCGCAAAACTGGGGCCAACGTCCTGACTTTC,CASSTRKTGANVLTF
TRBD1,TRBV19,few,TRBJ2-5,TGTGCCAGTAGCTCTAACAGGGGAAAGTACCGAGAGACCCAGTACTTC,CASSSNRGKYRETQYF
.,TRBV11-2,few,TRBJ2-3,TGTGCCAGCAGCTTAGCTTCGTCGGGAGCAGATACGCAGTATTTT,CASSLASSGADTQYF
TRBD2,TRBV3-1,.,TRBJ2-7,TGTGCCAGCAGCCGCCTAGCGGGAAGGCCCTACGAGCAGTACTTC,CASSRLAGRPYEQYF
TRBD1,TRBV4-1,.,TRBJ2-7,TGCGCCAGCAGCCACCCGGACAGGGCCGAGCAGTACTTC,CASSHPDRAEQYF